A single sample is the source of the 14 T cell receptor beta chains below, sequenced in a study of response to subunit inactivated influenza vaccine. One entry per CDR3 protein, called by TCRdb with MiXCR from the RT-PCR reads. The sample consists of 610,000 or so distinct CDR3 sequences, about 15% of them appearing once. The sequences come from PBMCs from blood, collected approximately 13 days after vaccination. These receptors all come from a man aged 45-60 years who received an inactivated influenza vaccine.

The rearrangement links TRBV5-1 to TRBJ2-1; a possible D gene is TRBD2 (5 bases). The CDR3 consists of 13 residues. Trimming shortened V by 2 bases and J by 9 bases, and 12 bases separated the two germline ends. Germline V gene sequence: CDR1 SGHRS, CDR2 YFSETQ. CDR3: CASSFMEGGEQFF. The CDR3 bases are TGCGCCAGCAGCTTTATGGAAGGAGGTGAGCAGTTCTTC. Variable domain in full (rest from reference TRBV5-1 and TRBJ2-1): KAGVTQTPRYLIKTRGQQVTLSCSPISGHRSVSWYQQTPGQGLQFLFEYFSETQRNKGNFPGRFSGRQFSNSRSEMNVSTLELGDSALYLCASSFMEGGEQFFGPGTRLTVL.

V and J are TRBV11-2 and TRBJ2-1; TRBD2 agrees at 7 bases. From germline, CDR1 is SGHAT and CDR2 FQNNGV. The CDR3 length is 14 residues. The junction had 10 bases not matched to a gene; V was cut back by 5 bases and J by 9 bases. CDR3 bases: TGTGCCAGCAGCCTCATAGCGGGCGGGGGTGAGCAGTTCTTC. This gives the protein CASSLIAGGGEQFF.

This clonotype was seen a few times. V gene TRBV15 combines with J gene TRBJ2-5, with D uncertain. The CDR3 runs to 13 residues. CDR1 and CDR2 from the germline V gene are LNHNV and YYDKDF (reference sequence). V was pared by 0 bases and J by 5 bases, with 7 bases between. DNA for the CDR3: TGTGCCACCAGCAGAGATCCGGTGGAGACCCAGTACTTC. Its translation: CATSRDPVETQYF.

This sequence joins TRBV12-1 and TRBJ2-5; the DNA was not compared with TRBD2, the D call given in the table. TRBV12-1 counts as a pseudogene. The CDR3 extends over 16 amino acids. DNA for the CDR3: TGTGCCAGCAGCTTTTTCCCAACGCTAGGCCAAGAGACCCAGTACTTC. It translates to CASSFFPTLGQETQYF.

V is TRBV4-3 and J is TRBJ1-1, with 7 bases matching TRBD1. The CDR3 loop spans 15 amino acids. Germline V gives CDR1 LGHNA, CDR2 YSLEER. V shed 0 bases and J 6 bases; nucleotides not matched to a gene: 7. The CDR3 sequence is CASSQDRGNFAEAFF. In DNA, the CDR3 is TGCGCCAGCAGCCAAGACAGGGGGAACTTTGCTGAAGCTTTCTTT.

The rearrangement uses TRBV11-1 and TRBJ1-5; 8 bases match TRBD1. CDR3 size: 18 residues. Germline V lookup: CDR1 SGHAT, CDR2 FQDESV (reference sequence). V lost 1 base, J lost 4 bases, and 12 bases stayed unmatched. This CDR3 is CASSLGITEDRDNQPQHF. CDR3 nucleotides: TGTGCCAGCAGCTTAGGTATCACTGAGGACAGGGATAATCAGCCCCAGCATTTT.

This clonotype was found a few times. The V call is TRBV20-1, the J call TRBJ1-1, with no clear D. Trimming removed 0 bases from V and 1 base from J, with 18 bases in between. The length of the CDR3 is 17 residues. CDR1 and CDR2 (germline): DFQATT, SNEGSKA (reference sequence). CDR3 in DNA: TGCAGTGCTAGAGATGCGTCTCGAGTTTCCGGGAACACTGAAGCTTTCTTT. Encoded protein: CSARDASRVSGNTEAFF.

The chain links TRBV5-8 to TRBJ2-3; D ambiguous. This CDR3 has 15 amino acids. Trimming shortened V by 4 bases and J by 1 base, and 13 bases separated the two germline ends. CDR1 and CDR2 (germline): SGHTS, YDEGEE. Written as DNA, the CDR3 is TGTGCCAGCAGCGCTGGCCGGGTCGGCACAGATACGCAGTATTTT. This sequence encodes CASSAGRVGTDTQYF.

This clonotype was detected a few times. The chain uses TRBV28 and TRBJ2-1; TRBD1 matches 9 bases. CDR1 and CDR2 from the germline V gene are MDHEN and SYDVKM. This CDR3 region has 13 residues. V was pared by 3 bases and J by 10 bases, with 4 bases of the junction left unmatched. This CDR3 is CASSFTGGNEQFF. CDR3 DNA: TGTGCCAGCAGTTTCACAGGGGGCAACGAGCAGTTCTTC.

The rearrangement links TRBV12-3 or TRBV12-4 to TRBJ2-1; 7 bases match TRBD2. The CDR3 has 15 amino acids. V was clipped by 2 bases and J by 5 bases; unmatched bases: 6. In nucleotides, the CDR3 is TGTGCCAGCAGTTTATGGGCGGGAGCGCACAATGAGCAGTTCTTC. The encoded protein is CASSLWAGAHNEQFF.

This clonotype showed up just a few times. This chain uses TRBV12-3 or TRBV12-4 with TRBJ2-5; 8 bases fit TRBD2. The CDR3 runs 14 residues. Trimming took 5 bases from V and 7 from J; bases not matched to a gene: 9. CDR3 nucleotides: TGTGCCAGCAGTACCTCCGGGACTAGAGTGACCCAGTACTTC. Translating it yields CASSTSGTRVTQYF.

The sample holds a few counts of this clonotype. The gene calls are TRBV27 and TRBJ2-4; D unresolved. The CDR3 totals 16 residues. Trimming removed 4 bases from V and 3 bases from J, with 16 bases in between. The germline V gene encodes CDR1 MNHEY and CDR2 SMNVEV (reference sequence). The CDR3 nucleotides read TGTGCCAGCAGTTCCCCCACGTGGCTTCGCAAAAACATTCAGTACTTC. Translated: CASSSPTWLRKNIQYF.

There are many counts of this clonotype. The chain links TRBV10-3 to TRBJ2-3; TRBD2 agrees at 8 bases. Germline V gene data show CDR1 as ENHRY and CDR2 as SYGVKD. The junction had 6 bases not matched to a gene; V was cut back by 9 bases and J by 1 base. The CDR3 is made up of 14 amino acids. CDR3 residues: CAMSQAGGTDTQYF. CDR3 coding DNA: TGTGCCATGTCACAAGCGGGGGGCACAGATACGCAGTATTTT.

A few counts support this clonotype. The gene calls are TRBV19 and TRBJ2-7; possibly TRBD1 for D (6 bases). V was cut by 4 bases and J by 8 bases, with 12 bases left in between. The CDR3 consists of 12 residues. In germline, CDR1 is LNHDA, CDR2 SQIVND (reference sequence). The chain's CDR3 is CASSTLQGQQYF. The CDR3 DNA reads as TGTGCCAGTAGTACACTACAGGGACAGCAGTACTTC.